This TCR beta chain is from a study of blood T cells in healthy people across ages. A J-beta primer mix and a sample-barcoded 5' primer were used in a second PCR of roughly 6 to 11 cycles. TCRdb passed the 5' RACE reads through MiXCR, listing each CDR3 protein once. This sample has roughly 1,000,000 distinct CDR3 sequences, with under 30% found just once. V dropped 2 bases and J dropped 1 base, with 8 bases sitting between them. Germline CDR1 is SQVTM and CDR2 is ANQGSEA. The CDR3 contains 13 residues. This clonotype was detected ten times or more. The data were also submitted as part of a second study, on T cells of mothers and their children.

The chain is built from TRBV29-1 and TRBJ2-5; the D is unclear. The receptor was derived from a girl aged 2 to 9 in good health. Material for sequencing was blood. CDR3 sequence: CSVESGIQETQYF. The CDR3, as DNA: TGCAGCGTTGAATCGGGCATCCAAGAGACCCAGTACTTC.